These 12 T cell receptor beta chains came from one sample sequenced in a study of blood T cell repertoires in COVID-19 (dated by TCRdb to about 2020). The protocol used for the library was the immunoSEQ multiplex PCR assay. TCRdb limited this immuneACCESS table to in-frame rearrangements with V and J called. A share of clones is missing; checked studies link under half to unresolved V genes, and the rest is unexplained. This sample has roughly 34,000 clones in its table, and about nine tenths of those were observed once. The ten largest account for 10% of the sample. Sequencing was done on a sample of peripheral blood. The receptor set was obtained from a man older than 75 with active COVID-19.

This sequence joins TRBV7-2 and TRBJ2-6; D is perhaps TRBD1 (6 bases). Germline assignment: CDR1 SGHTA and CDR2 FQGNSA. The V and J ends lost 1 base and 5 bases respectively, with 12 bases between them. This CDR3 contains 16 residues. Here the CDR3 DNA reads TGTGCCAGCAGCTTAGGGGTCCAGGGGAGGGCCAACGTCCTGACTTTC. Amino acid sequence: CASSLGVQGRANVLTF.

The chain employs TRBV28 and TRBJ1-2; D call uncertain. The germline V gene encodes CDR1 MDHEN and CDR2 SYDVKM. Trimming took off 4 bases at V and 6 bases at J, with 9 bases between the two ends. The CDR3 sequence is 12 residues long. The CDR3 here is CASSSVTDGYTF. CDR3 DNA sequence: TGTGCCAGCAGTTCCGTCACGGATGGCTACACCTTC.

The chain recombines TRBV18 with TRBJ2-3, with 11 positions matching TRBD2. The CDR3 loop spans 16 amino acids. V shed 0 bases and J 14 bases; nucleotides not matched to a gene: 13. Germline V CDR1 and CDR2: KGHSH, LQKENI. The CDR3 DNA reads TGTGCCAGCTCACCACCGGGTAGCGGGAGGGCCACATCCCCGTATTTT. As protein: CASSPPGSGRATSPYF.

Note on this clone: Other nucleotide sequences from this sample produce the same CDR3. This chain uses TRBV5-1 with TRBJ2-2; possible D gene TRBD1, 6 bases. CDR3 length: 15 amino acids. Germline CDR1 reads SGHRS; CDR2 reads YFSETQ. V shed 7 bases and J shed 1 base, with 14 bases lying between them. CDR3: CASSSGQRNTGELFF. The DNA of the CDR3 is TGCGCCAGCTCAAGTGGACAGCGGAACACCGGGGAGCTGTTTTTT.

J is TRBJ1-1 and V is TRBV3-1 (or the pseudogene TRBV3-2), with 7 bases aligning to TRBD1. Per the germline V gene, CDR1 is LGHDT and CDR2 is YNNKEL (reference sequence). This CDR3 is 16 amino acids long. The trim removed 0 bases at V and 0 bases at J, leaving 4 bases unmatched. The CDR3 sequence: CASSQETGRLNTEAFF. CDR3 nucleotide sequence: TGTGCCAGCAGCCAAGAGACAGGGAGGTTGAACACTGAAGCTTTCTTT.

The chain combines TRBV24-1 with TRBJ2-2; D remains ambiguous. This CDR3 has 11 amino acids. The germline V gene encodes CDR1 KGHDR and CDR2 SFDVKD. Trimming took off 6 bases at V and 6 bases at J, with 4 bases between the two ends. The CDR3, as DNA: TGTGCCACCAGTTATGCCGGGGAGCTGTTTTTT. As protein: CATSYAGELFF.

The chain combines TRBV18 with TRBJ1-4; 8 bases fit TRBD1. The germline gives CDR1 KGHSH, CDR2 LQKENI. V was clipped by 2 bases and J by 8 bases; unmatched bases: 7. The CDR3 covers 15 residues. In DNA, the CDR3 is TGTGCCAGCTCACCATATAACAGGGGGTCAGAAAAACTGTTTTTT. This translates into CASSPYNRGSEKLFF.

The V call is TRBV5-1, the J call TRBJ2-3; D may be TRBD2 (6 bases). V shed 2 bases and J shed 6 bases, with 16 bases lying between them. The CDR3 covers 15 residues. CDR1 and CDR2 from the germline V gene are SGHRS and YFSETQ. In DNA form, the CDR3 reads TGCGCCAGCAGCTTACGGGGGATTGAAAGGGATACGCAGTATTTT. This translates into CASSLRGIERDTQYF.

This clone was seen a handful of times. The chain recombines TRBV21-1 with TRBJ1-5; the table's D call, TRBD1, was not checked against the DNA. TRBV21-1 is listed as a pseudogene. This CDR3 contains 19 residues. In DNA form, the CDR3 reads TGTGCCAGCAGCCCCATCCGGATAAAAGGACAGGGCTTAAGCCAGCCCCAGCATTTT. Its protein product is CASSPIRIKGQGLSQPQHF.

This clone was picked up one time. This sequence joins TRBV7-2 and TRBJ1-6; tentative D call: TRBD1 (6 bases). The CDR3 covers 17 residues. Germline-derived CDR1 and CDR2 are SGHTA and FQGNSA. The V end lost 5 bases, the J end lost 0 bases, and 14 bases lay between the germline ends. CDR3 sequence: CASSPNTGSSYNSPLHF. The CDR3 region has the DNA TGTGCCAGCAGCCCAAACACAGGGAGCTCCTATAATTCACCCCTCCACTTT.

This clone came up once. The chain is built from TRBV7-2 and TRBJ2-7; 14 bases are shared with TRBD2. This CDR3 region has 15 residues. V shed 6 bases, J shed 8 bases, and the junction held 9 bases outside the gene matches. Germline values: CDR1 SGHTA, CDR2 FQGNSA. The CDR3 coding sequence is TGTGCCAGCAGACCGGGACTAGCGGGAGCACGTAAGCAGTACTTC. The encoded protein is CASRPGLAGARKQYF.

The V call is TRBV3-1 (or the pseudogene TRBV3-2), the J call TRBJ2-5, with a tentative D call TRBD1 (6 bases). Trimming took 5 bases from V and 4 from J, leaving 14 bases between them. This CDR3 has 14 amino acids. Germline V gene sequence: CDR1 LGHDT, CDR2 YNNKEL (reference sequence). CDR3 amino acids: CASSYQQGRETQYF. DNA for the CDR3: TGTGCCAGCAGCTATCAGCAGGGGAGAGAGACCCAGTACTTC.